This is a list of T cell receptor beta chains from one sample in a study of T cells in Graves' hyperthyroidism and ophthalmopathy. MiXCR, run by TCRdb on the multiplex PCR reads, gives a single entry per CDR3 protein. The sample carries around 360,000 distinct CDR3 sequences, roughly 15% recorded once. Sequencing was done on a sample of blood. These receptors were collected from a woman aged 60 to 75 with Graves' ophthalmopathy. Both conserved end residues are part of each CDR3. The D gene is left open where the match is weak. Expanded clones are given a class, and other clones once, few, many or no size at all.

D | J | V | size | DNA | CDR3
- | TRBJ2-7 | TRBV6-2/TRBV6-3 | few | TGTGCCAGCAGTTTGGACGACGTGGGAGGGCAGTACTTC | CASSLDDVGGQYF
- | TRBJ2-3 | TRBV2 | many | TGTGCCAGCAGTGAGTTTTCCAGCACAGATACGCAGTATTTT | CASSEFSSTDTQYF
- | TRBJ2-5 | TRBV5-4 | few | TGTGCCAGCAGCTTGGTGGGGCAGCAAGAGACCCAGTACTTC | CASSLVGQQETQYF
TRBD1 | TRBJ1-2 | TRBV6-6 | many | TGTGCCAGCAGTTACTCCGGACAGGACCCTAACTATGGCTACACCTTC | CASSYSGQDPNYGYTF
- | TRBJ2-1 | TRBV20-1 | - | TGCAGTGCTAGTAAGGCTGAGCAGTTCTTC | CSASKAEQFF
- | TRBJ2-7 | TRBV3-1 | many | TGTGCCAGCAGCCAAGATTTGGGGCGGGCTGAGCAGTACTTC | CASSQDLGRAEQYF
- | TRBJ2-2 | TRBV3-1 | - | TGTGCCGGCAGCCAGGGGACCGGCGCGGGGGCCGGGGAGCTGTTTTTT | CAGSQGTGAGAGELFF
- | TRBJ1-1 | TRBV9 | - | TGTGCCAGCAGCGTAGGGGGTCCAACCGGCACTGAAGCTTTCTTT | CASSVGGPTGTEAFF
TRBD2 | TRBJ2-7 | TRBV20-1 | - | TGCAGTGCCGGGATCGCCCTGCGGGGGGCCTCCTACGAGCAGTACTTC | CSAGIALRGASYEQYF
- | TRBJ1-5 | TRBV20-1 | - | TGCAGTGCCAGAGAGGGCAGGACCTATAGCAATCAGCCCCAGCATTTT | CSAREGRTYSNQPQHF
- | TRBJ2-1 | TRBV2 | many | TGTGCCAGCAGTAGAGACCCCGTCAACGAGCAGTTCTTC | CASSRDPVNEQFF
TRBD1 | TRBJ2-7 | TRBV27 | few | TGTGCCAGCAGTATGGGACAGGGTTCGACCTACGAGCAGTACTTC | CASSMGQGSTYEQYF
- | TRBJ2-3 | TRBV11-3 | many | TGTGCCAGCACGGGGGTCGCAGATACGCAGTATTTT | CASTGVADTQYF
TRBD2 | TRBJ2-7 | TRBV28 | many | TGTGCCAGCTCGGCGGGACTAGGCCCATACGAGCAGTACTTC | CASSAGLGPYEQYF
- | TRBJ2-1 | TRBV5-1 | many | TGCGCCAGCAGCTTGGCCGGTAGCGAAGTGGGTGAGCAGTTCTTC | CASSLAGSEVGEQFF
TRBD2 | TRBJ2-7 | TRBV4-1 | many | TGCGCCAGCAGCCAAGAGACTAGCGCGCCCGCCACCTACGAGCAGTACTTC | CASSQETSAPATYEQYF
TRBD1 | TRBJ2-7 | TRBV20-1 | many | TGCAGTGCCCCATGGACAGGGAGGACTTACGAGCAGTACTTC | CSAPWTGRTYEQYF
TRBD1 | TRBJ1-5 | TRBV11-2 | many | TGTGCCAGCAGCCCTCAGGGGGCCGGGCAGCCCCAGCATTTT | CASSPQGAGQPQHF
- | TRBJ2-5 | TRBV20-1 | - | TGCAGTGCCCCGGATGATGGGGCAGAGACCCAGTACTTC | CSAPDDGAETQYF
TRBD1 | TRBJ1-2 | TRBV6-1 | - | TGTGCCAGCAGTACGGGCCGGGACAGTCTTAACTATGGCTACACCTTC | CASSTGRDSLNYGYTF
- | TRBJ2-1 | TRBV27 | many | TGTGCCAGCAGTCCCCGATCCGTGGGGCAGGGAAACAATGAGCAGTTCTTC | CASSPRSVGQGNNEQFF
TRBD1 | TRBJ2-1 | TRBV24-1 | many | TGTGCCACCAGTGATTTAAGAGACAGGGGGCTCGGGGATGAGCAGTTCTTC | CATSDLRDRGLGDEQFF
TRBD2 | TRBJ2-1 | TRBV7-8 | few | TGTGCCAGCGTCCCCCGGGGGGGCCACAATGAGCAGTTCTTC | CASVPRGGHNEQFF
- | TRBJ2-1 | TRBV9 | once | TGTGCCAGCAACGTAGGTGGTAGCGGAGGGGATGAGCAGTTCTTC | CASNVGGSGGDEQFF
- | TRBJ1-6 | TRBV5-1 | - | TGCGCCAGCAGCTTGATGAGGGAAAGTAATTCACCCCTCCACTTT | CASSLMRESNSPLHF
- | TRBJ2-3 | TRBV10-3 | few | TGTGCCACCCGGGGGAATACGCAGTATTTT | CATRGNTQYF
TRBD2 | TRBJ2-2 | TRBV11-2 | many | TGTGCCAGCAGCCCCCCGACTAGCGGGTGGCACCGGGAGCTGTTTTTT | CASSPPTSGWHRELFF
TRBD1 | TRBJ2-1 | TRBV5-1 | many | TGCGCCAGCAGCCAGGGACAGGCCGCCAATGAGCAGTTCTTC | CASSQGQAANEQFF
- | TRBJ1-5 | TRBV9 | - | TGTGCCAGCAGCGTAGTTGGTAGCAATCAGCCCCAGCATTTT | CASSVVGSNQPQHF
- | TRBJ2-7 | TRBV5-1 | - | TGCGCCAGCAGCTTGGCCGTCACTAGTGGGTCCTACGAGCAGTACTTC | CASSLAVTSGSYEQYF
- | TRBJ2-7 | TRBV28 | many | TGTGCCAGCAGTCCCTTAACAGGGACCTCCTACGAGCAGTACTTC | CASSPLTGTSYEQYF
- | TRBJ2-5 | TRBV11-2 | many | TGTGCCAGCAGCTTTGAGAGGGAGACCCAGTACTTC | CASSFERETQYF
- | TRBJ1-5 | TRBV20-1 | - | TGCAGTGCTAGGGACAGTGGCCCAAATCAGCCCCAGCATTTT | CSARDSGPNQPQHF
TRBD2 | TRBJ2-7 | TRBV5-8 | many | TGTGCCAGCAGCTCCGCCACGGGACTAGCGGGAGTCGAGCAGTACTTC | CASSSATGLAGVEQYF
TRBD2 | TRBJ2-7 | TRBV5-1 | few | TGCGCCAGCAGCTTGGGGACTAGCGCTACCTACGAGCAGTACTTC | CASSLGTSATYEQYF
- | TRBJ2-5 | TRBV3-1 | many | TGTGCCAGCAGACCACTGGGGCAGGGACGGGAGACCCAGTACTTC | CASRPLGQGRETQYF
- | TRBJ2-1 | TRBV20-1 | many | TGCAGTGCTACAGGGGACGGGTCCTACAATGAGCAGTTCTTC | CSATGDGSYNEQFF
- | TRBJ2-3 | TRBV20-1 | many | TGCAGTGCTCCCAGGGCGGATACGCAGTATTTT | CSAPRADTQYF
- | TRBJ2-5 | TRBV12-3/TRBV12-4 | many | TGTGCCAGCAGTTATTTTCAGGGTTTTCCCAACCAGTACTTC | CASSYFQGFPNQYF
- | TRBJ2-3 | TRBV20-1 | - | TGCAGTGCCTGTACAGGGTTCAGCACAGATACGCAGTATTTT | CSACTGFSTDTQYF
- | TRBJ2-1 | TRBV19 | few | TGTGCCAGTCATTCAACGCGGAATGAGCAGTTCTTC | CASHSTRNEQFF
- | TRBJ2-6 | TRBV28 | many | TGTGCCAGCAGAGGCCGGGCGGCCAGCTCTGGGGCCAACGTCCTGACTTTC | CASRGRAASSGANVLTF
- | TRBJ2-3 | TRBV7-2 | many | TGTGCCAGCAGCCCGATGAGTGGCACAGATACGCAGTATTTT | CASSPMSGTDTQYF
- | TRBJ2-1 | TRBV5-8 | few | TGTGCCAGCAGCTTCGACGAGGCCTTAAATGAGCAGTTCTTC | CASSFDEALNEQFF
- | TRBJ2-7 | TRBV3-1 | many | TGTGCCAGCAGCCAAGATCCTTACAGCTCCTACGAGCAGTACTTC | CASSQDPYSSYEQYF
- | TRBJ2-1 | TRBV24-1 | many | TGTGCCACCAGTGATCCCCGGAACAGCTACAATGAGCAGTTCTTC | CATSDPRNSYNEQFF
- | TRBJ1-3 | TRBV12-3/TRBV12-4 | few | TGTGCCAGCACCTTTAGCTCTGGAAACACCATATATTTT | CASTFSSGNTIYF
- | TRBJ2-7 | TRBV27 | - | TGTGCCAGCACTTCGTTCGCGTCAGAATACGAGCAGTACTTC | CASTSFASEYEQYF
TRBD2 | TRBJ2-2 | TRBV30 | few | TGTGCCTGGGGTGAGCTAGCGGCGAACACCGGGGAGCTGTTTTTT | CAWGELAANTGELFF
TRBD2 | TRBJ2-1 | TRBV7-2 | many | TGTGCCAGCAGCTTAGGGGGTCGGGTAGCGGGAGACGCGTTCTTC | CASSLGGRVAGDAFF
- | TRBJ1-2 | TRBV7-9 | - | TGTGCCAGCAGCTTAGGTCTGGGGTTTGATGGCTACACCTTC | CASSLGLGFDGYTF
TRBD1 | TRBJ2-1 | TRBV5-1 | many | TGCGCCAGCAGCCGGACAGGGTCCTACAATGAGCAGTTCTTC | CASSRTGSYNEQFF
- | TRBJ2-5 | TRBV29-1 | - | TGCAGCGTTGAAAAAAGGGTTGGGGAGACCCAGTACTTC | CSVEKRVGETQYF
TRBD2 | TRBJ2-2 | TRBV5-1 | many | TGCGCCAGCAGCTCTAGCGGGAGGACCACCGGGGAGCTGTTTTTT | CASSSSGRTTGELFF